The 15 T cell receptor beta chains below come from one sample, sequenced in a study of control samples from healthy donors and cancer patients. Data came from immunoSEQ multiplex PCR; TCRdb stores just in-frame clones and leaves some out. Here the sample spans 130,000 or so clones, over 75% being singletons. The sequencing input was blood. The receptors derive from a man aged 45-60 years in good health.

This clone occurred once. The V call is TRBV6-5, the J call TRBJ1-2; 9 nucleotides line up with TRBD1. V shed 6 bases and J 3 bases; nucleotides not matched to a gene: 5. CDR1 is MNHEY and CDR2 is SVGAGI in the germline V gene. The CDR3 has 14 amino acids. The CDR3 bases are TGTGCCAGCAGGCGGACAGGGGATCACTATGGCTACACCTTC. Translating it yields CASRRTGDHYGYTF.

The rearrangement joins TRBV7-9 to TRBJ2-7; weak D call: TRBD2 (6 bases). The CDR3 is 14 amino acids. CDR1 is SEHNR, CDR2 FQNEAQ, per germline (reference sequence). V shed 6 bases and J shed 2 bases, with 14 bases lying between them. The CDR3 loop is CASRPTGDPYEQYF. The CDR3 DNA reads as TGTGCCAGCAGGCCTACGGGGGACCCCTACGAGCAGTACTTC.

The CDR3 is CASSPDRGQGYTF. In DNA, the CDR3 is TGTGCCAGCAGTCCGGACAGGGGGCAAGGCTACACCTTC. The chain combines TRBV7-3 with TRBJ1-2; 11 bases align to TRBD1. The germline V gene encodes CDR1 SGHTA and CDR2 FQGTGA. Trimming took 6 bases from V and 8 from J; bases not matched to a gene: 5. The CDR3 is 13 amino acids.

The chain combines TRBV24-1 with TRBJ2-7; 8 bases agree with TRBD1. V was pared by 7 bases and J by 6 bases, with 7 bases of the junction left unmatched. Per the germline V gene, CDR1 is KGHDR and CDR2 is SFDVKD. CDR3 length equals 13 residues. The CDR3 sequence: CATRQGVSSEQYF. The CDR3 DNA reads TGTGCCACCAGACAGGGGGTGAGTTCCGAGCAGTACTTC.

This chain uses TRBV7-9 with TRBJ2-3, with 16 bases lining up with TRBD2. J was trimmed by 8 bases and V by 5 bases; bases with no gene match: 10. The CDR3 consists of 17 residues. Germline CDR1 SEHNR, CDR2 FQNEAQ (reference sequence). The CDR3 spells CASSAYGTSGGGGTQYF. Written as DNA, the CDR3 is TGTGCCAGCAGCGCCTACGGGACTAGCGGGGGGGGTGGTACGCAGTATTTT.

This clone showed up just a few times. The rearrangement links TRBV28 to TRBJ1-2, with 10 bases lining up with TRBD1. V was pared by 6 bases and J by 4 bases, with 5 bases of the junction left unmatched. This CDR3 has 14 residues. Per germline, CDR1 MDHEN and CDR2 SYDVKM. The CDR3 sequence: CASSSGQGTYGYTF. CDR3 in DNA: TGTGCCAGCAGCTCGGGACAGGGGACCTATGGCTACACCTTC.

This chain connects TRBV19 to TRBJ1-2; 7 positions agree with TRBD1. Germline V gene sequence: CDR1 LNHDA, CDR2 SQIVND (reference sequence). With V trimmed by 3 bases and J by 0 bases, 4 bases remained unmatched. The CDR3 has 15 amino acids. Here the CDR3 DNA reads TGTGCCAGTAGTATCCCCACAGGGGCTAACTATGGCTACACCTTC. Protein: CASSIPTGANYGYTF.

This chain's CDR3 is CASSRRRGGRSYQPQHF. DNA for the CDR3: TGTGCCAGTAGTAGGCGTAGAGGGGGCCGGAGCTATCAGCCCCAGCATTTT. The chain is built from TRBV19 and TRBJ1-5, with 7 bases that match TRBD1. CDR1 is LNHDA and CDR2 is SQIVND in the germline V gene (reference sequence). The CDR3 has 17 amino acids. Unmatched junction bases numbered 14, after V lost 4 bases and J lost 5 bases.

The V gene is TRBV7-3, the J gene TRBJ2-7, with TRBD1 as a possible D gene (6 bases). The germline gives CDR1 SGHTA, CDR2 FQGTGA. The CDR3 is 11 amino acids. The ends were cut back, 8 bases at V and 4 bases at J, with 9 bases in the middle. This chain's CDR3 is CASGTGYEQYF. The CDR3 nucleotides read TGTGCCAGCGGAACAGGGTACGAGCAGTACTTC.

This clone has just one count. This sequence joins TRBV19 and TRBJ1-2; no definite D call. The CDR3 spans 13 residues. The germline CDR1 and CDR2 sequences are LNHDA and SQIVND (reference sequence). V was pared by 1 base and J by 7 bases, with 10 bases between. This CDR3 reads CASSIAYLTGYTF. The CDR3 DNA sequence: TGTGCCAGTAGTATAGCGTACCTGACTGGCTACACCTTC.

The V and J genes are TRBV7-9 and TRBJ2-5; D remains unclear. This CDR3 is 14 amino acids long. V lost 5 bases and J lost 4, with 14 bases in between. CDR1 is SEHNR and CDR2 is FQNEAQ in the germline V gene (reference sequence). The CDR3 region has the DNA TGTGCCAGCAGCCCCGCCGCACCTGTAGAGACCCAGTACTTC. Translated: CASSPAAPVETQYF.

This rearrangement joins TRBV11-3 to TRBJ2-3; D unresolved. CDR1 and CDR2 from the germline V gene are SGHNT and YENEEA. The CDR3 is 13 residues long. V shed 8 bases and J shed 6 bases, with 15 bases lying between them. The CDR3 DNA reads TGTGCCAGCCGAAATAATTACCACGATACGCAGTATTTT. It translates to CASRNNYHDTQYF.

The rearrangement joins TRBV5-8 to TRBJ2-7; no firm D call. Trimming stripped 3 bases from V and 5 bases from J, with 9 bases between. The CDR3 contains 12 residues. Germline CDR1 is SGHTS and CDR2 is YDEGEE. The CDR3 DNA sequence: TGTGCCAGCAGCTATAGGGCCAACGAGCAGTACTTC. It encodes CASSYRANEQYF.

The rearrangement links TRBV7-8 to TRBJ1-1; TRBD1 might be the D (6 bases). The V and J ends lost 5 bases and 4 bases respectively, with 20 bases between them. The CDR3 is 16 residues long. Germline CDR1 SGHVS, CDR2 FQNEAQ. CDR3 in DNA: TGTGCCAGCAGCCCTCCGGGGGCCCCTAAGAGCACTGAAGCTTTCTTT. Translated: CASSPPGAPKSTEAFF.

The V call is TRBV5-4, the J call TRBJ2-7; D not certain. Germline loops: CDR1 SGHNT, CDR2 YYREEE (reference sequence). This CDR3 has 12 amino acids. V was pared by 2 bases and J by 5 bases, with 8 bases between. The DNA for the CDR3 is TGTGCCAGCAGCTTCGGTGGGGACGAGCAGTACTTC. Residues: CASSFGGDEQYF.